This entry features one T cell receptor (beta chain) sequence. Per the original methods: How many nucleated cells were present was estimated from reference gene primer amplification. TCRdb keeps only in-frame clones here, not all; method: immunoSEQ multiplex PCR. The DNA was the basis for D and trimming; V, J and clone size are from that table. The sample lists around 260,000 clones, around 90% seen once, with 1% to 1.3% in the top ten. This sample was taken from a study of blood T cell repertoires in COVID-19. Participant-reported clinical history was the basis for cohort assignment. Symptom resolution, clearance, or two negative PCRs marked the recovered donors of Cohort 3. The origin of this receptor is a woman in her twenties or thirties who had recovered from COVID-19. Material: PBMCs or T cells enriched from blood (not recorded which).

In DNA, the CDR3 is TGTGCCAGCAGTTTATGGGGCGGGAGGGCCCCAAATGAGCAGTTCTTC. Encoded protein: CASSLWGGRAPNEQFF. J is TRBJ2-1 and V is TRBV27; TRBD2 agrees at 9 bases. The CDR3 consists of 16 residues. From germline, CDR1 is MNHEY and CDR2 SMNVEV (reference sequence). V trimming: 1 base; J trimming: 7 bases; junction bases outside the gene matches: 8.